The 28 T cell receptor beta chains in this list originate from one sample, sequenced in a study of T cell responses to AZD1222 COVID-19 vaccine. Profiled with immunoSEQ multiplex PCR; TCRdb holds only in-frame clones, not every one. The sample records some 150,000 clones, approximately 87% being singletons. The sequences come from peripheral blood, collected on day 0 of MenACWY control vaccination. The receptors shown here come from an adult in good health.

The rearrangement links TRBV29-1 to TRBJ1-1; no firm D call. Looked up from germline, CDR1 is SQVTM and CDR2 is ANQGSEA. V was pared by 4 bases and J by 0 bases, with 12 bases between. The CDR3 consists of 14 residues. The CDR3 sequence is CSVAVGRLNTEAFF. The CDR3 nucleotides are TGCAGCGTTGCAGTGGGGAGATTGAACACTGAAGCTTTCTTT. The full variable domain, completed using reference TRBV29-1 and TRBJ1-1, is SAVISQKPSRDICQRGTSLTIQCQVDSQVTMMFWYRQQPGQSLTLIATANQGSEATYESGFVIDKFPISRPNLTFSTLTVSNMSPEDSSIYLCSVAVGRLNTEAFFGQGTRLTVV.

This clone has only a few counts. The J gene is TRBJ1-1, the V gene TRBV6-1; a possible D gene is TRBD1 (5 bases). The V gene's germline CDR1 is MNHNS and CDR2 SASEGT. The CDR3 totals 14 residues. The V and J ends lost 2 bases and 3 bases respectively, with 10 bases between them. CDR3 region: CASSESGGDTEAFF. The CDR3 DNA reads TGTGCCAGCAGTGAATCGGGGGGAGACACTGAAGCTTTCTTT.

J is TRBJ1-4 and V is TRBV15; no clear D gene. This CDR3 contains 14 residues. The V gene's germline CDR1 is LNHNV and CDR2 YYDKDF (reference sequence). Between the trimmed V and J ends, which lost 0 bases and 6 bases, there was a span of 8 bases. DNA of the CDR3: TGTGCCACCAGCAGAGATTATGCAGATGAAAAACTGTTTTTT. Translation gives CATSRDYADEKLFF.

The CDR3 bases are TGTGCCAGCAGCCCCCGCGGGACCCGCACAGATACGCAGTATTTT. Translation: CASSPRGTRTDTQYF. The rearrangement joins TRBV7-9 to TRBJ2-3; maybe TRBD2 (6 bases). The CDR3 totals 15 residues. Trimming left V 5 bases short and J 1 base short, with 13 bases between. Germline V gene lookup returns CDR1 SEHNR and CDR2 FQNEAQ (reference sequence).

The chain is built from TRBV10-1 and TRBJ1-5, with D maybe TRBD1 (5 bases). Between the trimmed V and J ends, which lost 4 bases and 4 bases, there was a span of 8 bases. The CDR3 spans 13 residues. CDR1 and CDR2 (germline): WNHNN, SYGVQD (reference sequence). CDR3 sequence: CASSAGMNQPQHF. The DNA for the CDR3 is TGCGCCAGCAGTGCAGGGATGAATCAGCCCCAGCATTTT.

The CDR3, as DNA: TGTGCCAGCAGCTGGGGTGAAAAACTGTTTTTT. Protein sequence: CASSWGEKLFF. The rearrangement uses TRBV11-2 and TRBJ1-4, with D unclear. The length of the CDR3 is 11 residues. The V gene lost 4 bases and the J gene lost 7 bases, with 4 bases spanning the gap. CDR1 and CDR2 (germline): SGHAT, FQNNGV.

This clone was observed a few times. This chain uses TRBV18 with TRBJ2-1; 9 bases fit TRBD1. With V trimmed by 3 bases and J by 5 bases, 5 bases remained unmatched. This CDR3 spans 15 amino acids. Germline loops: CDR1 KGHSH, CDR2 LQKENI. The CDR3 nucleotides read TGTGCCAGCTCACCTCCCGGGACAGGGAACAATGAGCAGTTCTTC. Translated: CASSPPGTGNNEQFF. Variable domain in full (rest from reference TRBV18 and TRBJ2-1): NAGVMQNPRHLVRRRGQEARLRCSPMKGHSHVYWYRQLPEEGLKFMVYLQKENIIDESGMPKERFSAEFPKEGPSILRIQQVVRGDSAAYFCASSPPGTGNNEQFFGPGTRLTVL.

This clone was seen just once. The V gene is TRBV9, the J gene TRBJ2-1; TRBD2 matches 9 bases. The V gene end was trimmed by 0 bases and the J gene end by 0 bases; junction bases not matched to a gene: 1. The CDR3 is 16 residues long. Looked up from germline, CDR1 is SGDLS and CDR2 is YYNGEE. The CDR3 bases are TGTGCCAGCAGCGTAGTAGCGGGAGCCTCCTACAATGAGCAGTTCTTC. Translated, it gives CASSVVAGASYNEQFF.

The chain joins TRBV4-1 to TRBJ2-1, with 10 bases that match TRBD1. The CDR3 is made up of 15 amino acids. After removal of 4 bases from V and 5 bases from J, the junction contained 5 bases not matched to a gene. Looked up from germline, CDR1 is MGHRA and CDR2 is YSYEKL. The CDR3 region is CASSPAGQGHNEQFF. CDR3 DNA sequence: TGCGCCAGCAGCCCAGCGGGACAGGGGCACAATGAGCAGTTCTTC.

This clone was found once. The gene calls are TRBV3-1 (or the pseudogene TRBV3-2) and TRBJ1-6, with D possibly matching TRBD1 (5 bases). Germline lookup yields CDR1 LGHDT and CDR2 YNNKEL (reference sequence). Trimming cost V 4 bases and J 8 bases, with 15 bases left between them. This CDR3 region has 15 residues. The CDR3 bases are TGTGCCAGCAGCCCGACAGATCAATCCTATTCACCCCTCCACTTT. It yields the protein CASSPTDQSYSPLHF.

The chain links TRBV4-1 to TRBJ1-2; no firm D call. Germline-derived CDR1 and CDR2 are MGHRA and YSYEKL. The V gene lost 0 bases and the J gene lost 7 bases, with 18 bases spanning the gap. The CDR3 spans 16 residues. CDR3 nucleotides: TGCGCCAGCAGCCAAGAGTCGGGCAGCAACACTCGTGGCTACACCTTC. Translating it yields CASSQESGSNTRGYTF.

This chain connects TRBV6-2 or TRBV6-3 to TRBJ2-7, with TRBD2 matching over 7 bases. After removal of 4 bases from V and 1 base from J, the junction contained 1 base not matched to a gene. CDR1 is MNHEY and CDR2 is SVGEGT in the germline V gene. This CDR3 has 13 residues. The CDR3 region is CASSWGLSYEQYF. The DNA of the CDR3 is TGTGCCAGCAGTTGGGGACTATCCTACGAGCAGTACTTC.

CDR3: CASSPGGAQKHEQYF. CDR3 DNA sequence: TGTGCCAGCAGCCCGGGAGGGGCGCAAAAACACGAGCAGTACTTC. This chain joins TRBV11-1 and TRBJ2-7; 8 nucleotides match TRBD2. This CDR3 region has 15 residues. Germline assignment: CDR1 SGHAT and CDR2 FQDESV (reference sequence). The V gene end was trimmed by 5 bases and the J gene end by 5 bases; junction bases not matched to a gene: 11.

V gene TRBV19 combines with J gene TRBJ1-1, with a tentative D call TRBD1 (5 bases). The CDR3 runs to 14 residues. V was pared by 5 bases and J by 4 bases, with 14 bases between. CDR1 and CDR2 (germline): LNHDA, SQIVND (reference sequence). CDR3 in amino acids: CASSLGDFGTEAFF. The CDR3 DNA reads TGTGCCAGTAGTTTAGGGGATTTTGGCACTGAAGCTTTCTTT.

The genes are TRBV6-2 or TRBV6-3 and TRBJ2-1; D gene uncertain. V lost 5 bases to trimming and J lost 13 bases, with 15 bases between them. Germline CDR1 MNHEY, CDR2 SVGEGT. CDR3 size: 12 residues. The CDR3 nucleotides are TGTGCCAGCAGTCCCCTTCGTAGAGATCAGTTCTTC. This codes for CASSPLRRDQFF.

J is TRBJ1-4 and V is TRBV5-4, with 10 positions matching TRBD1. The germline V gene encodes CDR1 SGHNT and CDR2 YYREEE (reference sequence). This CDR3 is built from 15 residues. J gave up 8 bases and V 2 bases, and 6 bases lay outside the gene matches. In DNA, the CDR3 is TGTGCCAGCAGCTTTATTCCGGGACAGGGGGAAAAACTGTTTTTT. Translated, it gives CASSFIPGQGEKLFF.

The chain carries TRBV5-1 and TRBJ1-2; D is unresolved. This CDR3 is 13 amino acids long. Trimming pared 0 bases from V and 8 bases from J, leaving 11 bases between. Germline V lookup: CDR1 SGHRS, CDR2 YFSETQ. CDR3 in amino acids: CASSLESMGGYTF. The CDR3 DNA follows: TGCGCCAGCAGCTTGGAGTCCATGGGCGGCTACACCTTC.

V is TRBV7-9 and J is TRBJ1-5; D call uncertain. CDR3 size: 14 residues. The germline V gene has CDR1 SEHNR and CDR2 FQNEAQ (reference sequence). The germline V and J ends were trimmed by 5 bases and 7 bases, with 15 bases remaining between them. In DNA, the CDR3 is TGTGCCAGCAGCATCGACATACCGGGGCAGCCCCAGCATTTT. It translates to CASSIDIPGQPQHF.

The rearrangement links TRBV5-1 to TRBJ2-3; 7 positions agree with TRBD1. The germline gives CDR1 SGHRS, CDR2 YFSETQ. This CDR3 comprises 18 residues. The ends lost 1 base at V and 1 base at J; junction bases unmatched: 12. CDR3 sequence reads: CASSLYPRTQGGTDTQYF. As DNA, the CDR3 is TGCGCCAGCAGCTTGTACCCAAGGACCCAGGGGGGCACAGATACGCAGTATTTT.

V usage is TRBV28 and J usage is TRBJ2-7, with 8 nucleotides matching TRBD2. Per the germline V gene, CDR1 is MDHEN and CDR2 is SYDVKM. The V and J ends lost 6 bases and 2 bases, in that order; junction bases with no gene match: 6. The CDR3 has 14 residues. The CDR3 sequence is CASRNRGGPYEQYV. The CDR3 bases are TGTGCCAGCAGGAATCGGGGGGGTCCCTACGAGCAGTACGTC.

This chain links TRBV28 with TRBJ2-7; TRBD1 aligns across 7 bases. This CDR3 is built from 15 residues. Germline CDR1 and CDR2: MDHEN and SYDVKM. V shed 2 bases, J shed 2 bases, and the junction held 6 bases outside the gene matches. The CDR3 spells CASSLTSGGPYEQYF. DNA for the CDR3: TGTGCCAGCAGTTTAACGTCAGGGGGACCCTACGAGCAGTACTTC.

The chain recombines TRBV28 with TRBJ1-6; 10 positions agree with TRBD1. Per the germline V gene, CDR1 is MDHEN and CDR2 is SYDVKM. Unmatched junction bases numbered 14, after V lost 0 bases and J lost 9 bases. This CDR3 contains 19 residues. The CDR3 region has the DNA TGTGCCAGCAGTTTATGGAATCCTTTCGGGACAGGGGATCTTTCACCCCTCCACTTT. Translated, it gives CASSLWNPFGTGDLSPLHF.

This chain joins TRBV4-2 and TRBJ2-5; 8 positions match TRBD2. The V gene end was trimmed by 0 bases and the J gene end by 4 bases; junction bases not matched to a gene: 10. In germline, CDR1 is LGHNA, CDR2 YNFKEQ. CDR3 length equals 17 residues. CDR3 coding DNA: TGTGCCAGCAGCCAAGAGCCCCGCGCGGGGGGCGGAGAGACCCAGTACTTC. Protein: CASSQEPRAGGGETQYF.

This chain links TRBV19 with TRBJ1-4; TRBD1 is a possible D gene (5 bases). The CDR3 has 17 amino acids. Germline-derived CDR1 and CDR2 are LNHDA and SQIVND (reference sequence). V was pared by 5 bases and J by 3 bases, with 19 bases between. CDR3 region: CASSRTRDLRANEKLFF. The CDR3, as DNA: TGTGCCAGTAGTCGTACCAGGGACCTTCGGGCTAATGAAAAACTGTTTTTT.

This clone has just a few counts. This rearrangement joins TRBV7-2 to TRBJ2-5, with 11 bases aligning to TRBD2. The CDR3 loop spans 16 amino acids. From germline, CDR1 is SGHTA and CDR2 FQGNSA. Unmatched junction bases numbered 8, after V lost 4 bases and J lost 4 bases. CDR3 protein: CASSSTSGEGGETQYF. The CDR3 DNA sequence: TGTGCCAGCAGCTCGACTAGCGGGGAGGGGGGAGAGACCCAGTACTTC.

This chain uses TRBV9 with TRBJ1-2; D call uncertain. This CDR3 is 12 amino acids long. V dropped 4 bases and J dropped 5 bases, with 9 bases sitting between them. The germline V gene encodes CDR1 SGDLS and CDR2 YYNGEE. In nucleotides, the CDR3 is TGTGCCAGCAGCACTCGGTGGTATGGCTACACCTTC. Translating it yields CASSTRWYGYTF.

This chain links TRBV5-1 with TRBJ2-2; 8 bases are a match to TRBD1. This CDR3 is built from 16 residues. Trimming removed 5 bases from V and 1 base from J; junction bases left unmatched: 7. Germline assignment: CDR1 SGHRS and CDR2 YFSETQ. Here the CDR3 reads CASRPDRGLNTGELFF. The CDR3 DNA follows: TGCGCCAGCAGACCCGACAGGGGACTGAACACCGGGGAGCTGTTTTTT.

The chain uses TRBV5-5 and TRBJ2-2; D unresolved. In germline, CDR1 is SGHKS, CDR2 YYEKEE (reference sequence). CDR3 length: 17 residues. V was shortened by 1 base and J by 0 bases, with 13 bases between the two germline ends. CDR3 protein: CASSLMYRASNTGELFF. For the CDR3, the DNA is TGTGCCAGCAGCTTGATGTATCGGGCCTCGAACACCGGGGAGCTGTTTTTT.